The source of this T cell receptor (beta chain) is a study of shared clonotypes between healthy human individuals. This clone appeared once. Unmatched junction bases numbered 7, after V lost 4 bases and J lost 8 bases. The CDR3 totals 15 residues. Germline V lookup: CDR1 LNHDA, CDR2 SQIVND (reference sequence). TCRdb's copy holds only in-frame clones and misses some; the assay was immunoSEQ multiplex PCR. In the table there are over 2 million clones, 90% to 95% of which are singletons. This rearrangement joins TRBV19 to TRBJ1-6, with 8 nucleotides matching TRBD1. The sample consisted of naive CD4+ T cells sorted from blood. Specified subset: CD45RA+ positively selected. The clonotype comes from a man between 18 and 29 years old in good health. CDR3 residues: CASSRAQGADSPLHF. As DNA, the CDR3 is TGTGCCAGTAGTAGGGCCCAGGGGGCGGATTCACCCCTCCACTTT. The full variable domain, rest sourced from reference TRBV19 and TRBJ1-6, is DGGITQSPKYLFRKEGQNVTLSCEQNLNHDAMYWYRQDPGQGLRLIYYSQIVNDFQKGDIAEGYSVSREKKESFPLTVTSAQKNPTAFYLCASSRAQGADSPLHFGNGTRLTVT.